The subject of this entry is one T cell receptor (beta chain). Antigen unknown. The data were taken from a study of shared clonotypes between healthy human individuals. Findings and caveats of the study: Clonotypes shared by all four sorted-subset donors had higher generation probabilities than non-shared clonotypes.

CDR3 length: 14 residues. Germline CDR1 SGHAT, CDR2 FQDESV (reference sequence). With 10 bases clipped from V and 1 base from J, the junction kept 6 bases outside the gene matches. Each replicate PCR on the sorted subsets used roughly 200 ng DNA (roughly 30,000 T cell genomes). The protocol was immunoSEQ multiplex PCR, while the TCRdb copy is restricted to in-frame clones and leaves out a portion. The sample records millions of clones, approximately 90% being singletons. J is TRBJ2-1 and V is TRBV11-1; 8 bases are shared with TRBD2. This TCR was recovered from a man between 18 and 35 years old in good health. Specimen: naive CD4+ T cells sorted from blood. Sample subset: CD45RA+ positively selected. Here the CDR3 DNA reads TGTGCCATCAAGCGGGGGTTGTCCTACAATGAGCAGTTCTTC. It codes for CAIKRGLSYNEQFF.